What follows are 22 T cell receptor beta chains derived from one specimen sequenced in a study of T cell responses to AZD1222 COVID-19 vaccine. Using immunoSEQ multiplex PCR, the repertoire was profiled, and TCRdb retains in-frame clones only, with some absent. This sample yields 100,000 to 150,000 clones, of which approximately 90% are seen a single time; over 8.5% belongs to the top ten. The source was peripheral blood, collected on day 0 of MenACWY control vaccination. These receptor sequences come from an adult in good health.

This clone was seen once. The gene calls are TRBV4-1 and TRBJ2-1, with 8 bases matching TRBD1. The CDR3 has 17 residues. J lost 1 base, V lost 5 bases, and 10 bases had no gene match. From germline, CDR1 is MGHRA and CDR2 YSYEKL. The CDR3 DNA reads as TGCGCCAGCAGCACCCACGACAGGGGCTGGTCCTACAATGAGCAGTTCTTC. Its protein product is CASSTHDRGWSYNEQFF.

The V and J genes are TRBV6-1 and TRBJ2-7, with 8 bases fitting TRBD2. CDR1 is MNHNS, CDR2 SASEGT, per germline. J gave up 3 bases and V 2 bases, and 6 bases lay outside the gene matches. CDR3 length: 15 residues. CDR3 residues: CASSERLAGFYEQYF. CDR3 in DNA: TGTGCCAGCAGTGAACGGCTAGCGGGCTTCTACGAGCAGTACTTC.

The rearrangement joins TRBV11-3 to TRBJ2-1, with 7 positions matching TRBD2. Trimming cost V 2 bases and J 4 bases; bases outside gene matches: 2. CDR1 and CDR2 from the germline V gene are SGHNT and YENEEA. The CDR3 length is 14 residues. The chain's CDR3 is CASSLLADYNEQFF. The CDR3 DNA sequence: TGTGCCAGCAGCTTACTAGCGGATTACAATGAGCAGTTCTTC.

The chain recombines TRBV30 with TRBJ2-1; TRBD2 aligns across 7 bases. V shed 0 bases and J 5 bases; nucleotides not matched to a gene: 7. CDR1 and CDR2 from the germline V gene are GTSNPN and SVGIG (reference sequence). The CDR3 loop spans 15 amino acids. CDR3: CAWSVGGDYHNEQFF. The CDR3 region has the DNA TGTGCCTGGAGTGTGGGCGGGGACTACCACAATGAGCAGTTCTTC.

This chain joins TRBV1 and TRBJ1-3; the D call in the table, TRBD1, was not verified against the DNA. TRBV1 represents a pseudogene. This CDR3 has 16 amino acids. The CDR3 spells CTSSQDGTGGGNTIYF. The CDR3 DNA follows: TGCACCAGCAGCCAAGATGGGACAGGGGGTGGAAACACCATATATTTT.

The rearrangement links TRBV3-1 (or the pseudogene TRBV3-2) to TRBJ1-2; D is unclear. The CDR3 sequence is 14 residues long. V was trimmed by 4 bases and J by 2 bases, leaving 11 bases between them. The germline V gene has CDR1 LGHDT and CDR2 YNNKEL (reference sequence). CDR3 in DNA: TGTGCCAGCAGCCCCTCTGGGTTAAACTATGGCTACACCTTC. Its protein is CASSPSGLNYGYTF.

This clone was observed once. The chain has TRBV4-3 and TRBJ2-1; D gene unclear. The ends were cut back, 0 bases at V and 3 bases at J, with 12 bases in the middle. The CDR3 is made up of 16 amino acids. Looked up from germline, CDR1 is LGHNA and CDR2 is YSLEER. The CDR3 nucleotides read TGCGCCAGCAGCCAAGATCTCAGGACCCACTACAATGAGCAGTTCTTC. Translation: CASSQDLRTHYNEQFF.

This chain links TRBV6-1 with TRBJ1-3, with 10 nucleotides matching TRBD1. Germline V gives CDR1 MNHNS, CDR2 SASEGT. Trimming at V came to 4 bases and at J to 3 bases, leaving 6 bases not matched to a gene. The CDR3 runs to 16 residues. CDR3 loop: CASSVADRGLGNTIYF. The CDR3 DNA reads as TGTGCCAGCAGTGTGGCCGACAGGGGGCTTGGAAACACCATATATTTT.

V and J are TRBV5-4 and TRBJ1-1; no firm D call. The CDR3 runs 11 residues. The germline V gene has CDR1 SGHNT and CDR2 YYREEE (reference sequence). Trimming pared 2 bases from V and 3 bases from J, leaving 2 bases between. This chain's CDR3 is CASSFHTEAFF. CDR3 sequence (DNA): TGTGCCAGCAGCTTTCACACTGAAGCTTTCTTT.

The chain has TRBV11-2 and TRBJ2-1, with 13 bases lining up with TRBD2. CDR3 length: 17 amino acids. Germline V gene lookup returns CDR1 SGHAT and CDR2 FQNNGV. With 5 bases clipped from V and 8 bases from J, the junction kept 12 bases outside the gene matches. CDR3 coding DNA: TGTGCCAGCAGCCCGGGGACTAGCGGGATCGTTTTCTATGAGCAGTTCTTC. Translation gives CASSPGTSGIVFYEQFF.

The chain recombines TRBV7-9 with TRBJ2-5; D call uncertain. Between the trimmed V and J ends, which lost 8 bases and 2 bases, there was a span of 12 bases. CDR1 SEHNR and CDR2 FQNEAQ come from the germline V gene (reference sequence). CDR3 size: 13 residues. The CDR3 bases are TGTGCCAGCGGACCCCGGGCTCAAGAGACCCAGTACTTC. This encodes CASGPRAQETQYF.

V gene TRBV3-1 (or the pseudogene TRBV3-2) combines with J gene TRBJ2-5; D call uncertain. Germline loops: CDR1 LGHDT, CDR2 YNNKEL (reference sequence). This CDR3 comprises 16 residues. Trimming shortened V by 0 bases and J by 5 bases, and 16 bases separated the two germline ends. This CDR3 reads CASSQEGSRSSETQYF. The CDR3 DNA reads TGTGCCAGCAGCCAAGAGGGTAGCAGGAGTTCCGAGACCCAGTACTTC.

The CDR3 loop is CASSQRGGTDTQYF. The CDR3, as DNA: TGTGCCAGCAGCCAGCGCGGGGGCACAGATACGCAGTATTTT. This chain joins TRBV3-1 (or the pseudogene TRBV3-2) and TRBJ2-3, with D tentatively TRBD2 (6 bases). The length of the CDR3 is 14 residues. Deletions cut 3 bases from V and 1 base from J, with 8 bases between. The germline V gene encodes CDR1 LGHDT and CDR2 YNNKEL (reference sequence).

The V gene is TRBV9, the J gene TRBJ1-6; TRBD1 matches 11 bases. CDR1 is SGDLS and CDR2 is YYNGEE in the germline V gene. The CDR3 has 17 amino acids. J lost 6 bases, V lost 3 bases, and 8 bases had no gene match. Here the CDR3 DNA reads TGTGCCAGCAGCGACCCCGGGGGGACAGGGGGTAATTCACCCCTCCACTTT. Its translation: CASSDPGGTGGNSPLHF. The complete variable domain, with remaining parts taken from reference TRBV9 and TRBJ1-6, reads DSGVTQTPKHLITATGQRVTLRCSPRSGDLSVYWYQQSLDQGLQFLIQYYNGEERAKGNILERFSAQQFPDLHSELNLSSLELGDSALYFCASSDPGGTGGNSPLHFGNGTRLTVT.

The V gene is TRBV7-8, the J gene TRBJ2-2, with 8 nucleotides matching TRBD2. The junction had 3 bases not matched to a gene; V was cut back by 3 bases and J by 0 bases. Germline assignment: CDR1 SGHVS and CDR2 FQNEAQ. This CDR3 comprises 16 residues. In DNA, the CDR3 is TGTGCCAGCAGCTTCGATAGCGGGACGAACACCGGGGAGCTGTTTTTT. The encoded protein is CASSFDSGTNTGELFF.

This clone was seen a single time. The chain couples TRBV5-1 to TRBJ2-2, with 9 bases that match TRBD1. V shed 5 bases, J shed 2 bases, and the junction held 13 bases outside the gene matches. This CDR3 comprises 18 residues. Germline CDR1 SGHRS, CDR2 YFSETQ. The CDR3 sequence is CASSSGDRVFLNTGELFF. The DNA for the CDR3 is TGCGCCAGCAGTAGTGGGGACAGGGTGTTTTTAAACACCGGGGAGCTGTTTTTT. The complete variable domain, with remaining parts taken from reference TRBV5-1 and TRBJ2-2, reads KAGVTQTPRYLIKTRGQQVTLSCSPISGHRSVSWYQQTPGQGLQFLFEYFSETQRNKGNFPGRFSGRQFSNSRSEMNVSTLELGDSALYLCASSSGDRVFLNTGELFFGEGSRLTVL.

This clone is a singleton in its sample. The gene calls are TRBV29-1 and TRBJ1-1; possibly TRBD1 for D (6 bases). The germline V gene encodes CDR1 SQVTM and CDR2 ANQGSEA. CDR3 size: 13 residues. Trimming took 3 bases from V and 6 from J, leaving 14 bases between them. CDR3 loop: CSVDARGGAEAFF. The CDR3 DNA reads TGCAGCGTTGATGCCAGGGGAGGGGCTGAAGCTTTCTTT.

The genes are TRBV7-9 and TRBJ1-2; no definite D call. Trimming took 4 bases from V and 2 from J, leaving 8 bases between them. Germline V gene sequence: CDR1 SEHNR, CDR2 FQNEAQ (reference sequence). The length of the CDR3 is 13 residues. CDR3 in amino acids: CASSSVGNYGYTF. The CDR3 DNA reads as TGTGCCAGCAGCTCAGTAGGGAACTATGGCTACACCTTC.

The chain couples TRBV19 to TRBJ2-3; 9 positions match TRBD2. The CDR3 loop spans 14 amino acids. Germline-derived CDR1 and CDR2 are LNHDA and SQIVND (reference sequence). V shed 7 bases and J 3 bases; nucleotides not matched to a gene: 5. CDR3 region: CASIISGSTDTQYF. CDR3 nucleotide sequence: TGTGCCAGTATTATTAGCGGGAGTACAGATACGCAGTATTTT.

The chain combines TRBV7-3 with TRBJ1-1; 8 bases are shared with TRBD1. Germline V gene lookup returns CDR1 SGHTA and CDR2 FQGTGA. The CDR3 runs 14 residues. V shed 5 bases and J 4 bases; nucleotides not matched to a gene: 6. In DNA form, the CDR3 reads TGTGCCAGCAGCCTGGACAGGGCATCCACTGAAGCTTTCTTT. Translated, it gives CASSLDRASTEAFF.

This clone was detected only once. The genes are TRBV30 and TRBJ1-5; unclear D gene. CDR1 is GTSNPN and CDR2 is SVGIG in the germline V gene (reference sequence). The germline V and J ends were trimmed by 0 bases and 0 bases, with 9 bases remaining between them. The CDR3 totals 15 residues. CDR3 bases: TGTGCCTGGAGTGTGGACGGAAATAGCAATCAGCCCCAGCATTTT. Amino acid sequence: CAWSVDGNSNQPQHF.

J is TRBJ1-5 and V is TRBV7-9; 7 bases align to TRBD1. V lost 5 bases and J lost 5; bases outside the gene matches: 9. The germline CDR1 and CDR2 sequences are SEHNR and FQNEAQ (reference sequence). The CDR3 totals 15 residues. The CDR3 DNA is TGTGCCAGCAGCGGAGTGGGGACAGATGATCAGCCCCAGCATTTT. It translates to CASSGVGTDDQPQHF. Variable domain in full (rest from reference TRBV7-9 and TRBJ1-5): DTGVSQNPRHKITKRGQNVTFRCDPISEHNRLYWYRQTLGQGPEFLTYFQNEAQLEKSRLLSDRFSAERPKGSFSTLEIQRTEQGDSAMYLCASSGVGTDDQPQHFGDGTRLSIL.